The 13 T cell receptor beta chains given below trace back to one sample, sequenced in a study of technical replicates of blood from a handful of donors. The assay was immunoSEQ multiplex PCR, and TCRdb's table has in-frame clones only and misses some. The sample records under 15,000 clones, around 95% being singletons. The sample was PBMCs. Receptor source: a human donor in good health.

The chain carries TRBV2 and TRBJ2-7; 7 bases match TRBD2. CDR3 length: 13 residues. V was clipped by 5 bases and J by 3 bases; unmatched bases: 4. Germline V gives CDR1 SNHLY, CDR2 FYNNEI. CDR3 nucleotide sequence: TGTGCCAGCAGTAAACTAGCGAGCTACGAGCAGTACTTC. Translation gives CASSKLASYEQYF. Supplemented by reference TRBV2 and TRBJ2-7, the full variable domain reads EPEVTQTPSHQVTQMGQEVILRCVPISNHLYFYWYRQILGQKVEFLVSFYNNEISEKSEIFDDQFSVERPDGSNFTLKIRSTKLEDSAMYFCASSKLASYEQYFGPGTRLTVT.

The chain couples TRBV7-6 to TRBJ2-5, with TRBD1 identical over 8 bases. CDR3 length: 14 amino acids. Germline V gene lookup returns CDR1 SGHVS and CDR2 FNYEAQ. The J segment lost 3 bases and the V segment lost 1 base, leaving 1 base of the junction unmatched. Here the CDR3 reads CASSLGQGKETQYF. The CDR3 DNA reads TGTGCCAGCAGCTTAGGACAGGGGAAAGAGACCCAGTACTTC. Together with reference TRBV7-6 and TRBJ2-5, the CDR3 gives the full variable domain: GAGVSQSPRYKVTKRGQDVALRCDPISGHVSLYWYRQALGQGPEFLTYFNYEAQQDKSGLPNDRFSAERPEGSISTLTIQRTEQRDSAMYRCASSLGQGKETQYFGPGTRLLVL.

The chain combines TRBV5-1 with TRBJ1-1; TRBD1 matches 7 bases. Germline CDR1 reads SGHRS; CDR2 reads YFSETQ. Trimming cost V 8 bases and J 5 bases; bases outside gene matches: 9. The CDR3 is made up of 13 amino acids. The CDR3 DNA is TGCGCCAGTAGGTCCGAGGGGGCTACTGAAGCTTTCTTT. It specifies CASRSEGATEAFF.

The genes are TRBV2 and TRBJ2-4; 9 nucleotides line up with TRBD1. CDR1 SNHLY and CDR2 FYNNEI come from the germline V gene. The CDR3 spans 16 residues. V gave up 7 bases and J gave up 0 bases; unmatched junction bases: 7. CDR3 DNA: TGTGCCAGCACCCCTGGACAGGGGATAGCCAAAAACATTCAGTACTTC. Residues: CASTPGQGIAKNIQYF.

This chain links TRBV27 with TRBJ1-5; D may be TRBD1 (5 bases). Germline CDR1 MNHEY, CDR2 SMNVEV (reference sequence). V gave up 5 bases and J gave up 5 bases, with 13 bases separating them. The CDR3 totals 14 residues. The CDR3 DNA reads TGTGCCAGCAGTCCCCAGGGTTACTATCAGCCCCAGCATTTT. This encodes CASSPQGYYQPQHF.

The V gene is TRBV19, the J gene TRBJ1-4; TRBD1 is a possible D gene (5 bases). The V gene's germline CDR1 is LNHDA and CDR2 SQIVND (reference sequence). V was cut by 4 bases and J by 6 bases, with 15 bases left in between. The CDR3 covers 15 residues. The CDR3: CASSKEQARDEKLFF. CDR3 DNA sequence: TGTGCCAGTAGTAAGGAACAGGCTCGGGATGAAAAACTGTTTTTT.

This chain uses TRBV10-3 with TRBJ1-4, with 8 bases lining up with TRBD1. The germline V gene has CDR1 ENHRY and CDR2 SYGVKD. The CDR3 totals 14 residues. V shed 6 bases, J shed 1 base, and the junction held 1 base outside the gene matches. CDR3 residues: CAIRDRGTNEKLFF. DNA of the CDR3: TGTGCCATCAGAGACAGGGGAACTAATGAAAAACTGTTTTTT.

This clone was seen once. This sequence joins TRBV25-1 and TRBJ1-2, with D maybe TRBD1 (6 bases). Trimming stripped 2 bases from V and 4 bases from J, with 17 bases between. The V gene's germline CDR1 is MGHDK and CDR2 SYGVNS. There are 16 residues in the CDR3. The DNA of the CDR3 is TGTGCCAGCAGTGAAACCCCAGGGGCGGCTAGCTATGGCTACACCTTC. Protein product: CASSETPGAASYGYTF.

The CDR3 DNA sequence: TGTGCCACCAGAGGGGAGCGGGAGGGAACCTACGAGCAGTACTTC. Protein: CATRGEREGTYEQYF. The genes are TRBV15 and TRBJ2-7, with 10 bases identical to TRBD2. Germline loops: CDR1 LNHNV, CDR2 YYDKDF (reference sequence). This CDR3 spans 15 amino acids. The trim removed 6 bases at V and 2 bases at J, leaving 7 bases unmatched.

The chain links TRBV6-5 to TRBJ2-1; 7 bases align to TRBD2. The germline V gene encodes CDR1 MNHEY and CDR2 SVGAGI. The length of the CDR3 is 13 residues. The trim removed 6 bases at V and 8 bases at J, leaving 7 bases unmatched. CDR3 sequence reads: CASSRGEIDEQFF. The CDR3 region has the DNA TGTGCCAGCAGCCGGGGGGAGATCGATGAGCAGTTCTTC.

The rearrangement uses TRBV9 and TRBJ2-5; TRBD2 is a possible D gene (6 bases). The germline CDR1 and CDR2 sequences are SGDLS and YYNGEE. The CDR3 contains 16 residues. Between the trimmed V and J ends, which lost 0 bases and 6 bases, there was a span of 18 bases. The CDR3: CASSVGGGGEAKTQYF. In nucleotides, the CDR3 is TGTGCCAGCAGCGTAGGGGGCGGCGGGGAGGCGAAGACCCAGTACTTC.

J is TRBJ2-7 and V is TRBV6-1; D is perhaps TRBD2 (6 bases). V lost 1 base, J lost 6 bases, and 10 bases lay in between. Per germline, CDR1 MNHNS and CDR2 SASEGT. The CDR3 has 13 residues. The CDR3, as DNA: TGTGCCAGCAGTGAAGGGACTATTCGCGAGCAGTACTTC. It is translated as CASSEGTIREQYF.

The gene calls are TRBV10-1 and TRBJ2-1; 14 bases line up with TRBD2. V lost 11 bases and J lost 5; bases outside the gene matches: 11. Germline V CDR1 and CDR2: WNHNN, SYGVQD (reference sequence). The CDR3 spans 16 residues. In DNA, the CDR3 is TGCGCCTTCAGACTAGCGGGAGGGCATTCGGACAATGAGCAGTTCTTC. Translation gives CAFRLAGGHSDNEQFF.